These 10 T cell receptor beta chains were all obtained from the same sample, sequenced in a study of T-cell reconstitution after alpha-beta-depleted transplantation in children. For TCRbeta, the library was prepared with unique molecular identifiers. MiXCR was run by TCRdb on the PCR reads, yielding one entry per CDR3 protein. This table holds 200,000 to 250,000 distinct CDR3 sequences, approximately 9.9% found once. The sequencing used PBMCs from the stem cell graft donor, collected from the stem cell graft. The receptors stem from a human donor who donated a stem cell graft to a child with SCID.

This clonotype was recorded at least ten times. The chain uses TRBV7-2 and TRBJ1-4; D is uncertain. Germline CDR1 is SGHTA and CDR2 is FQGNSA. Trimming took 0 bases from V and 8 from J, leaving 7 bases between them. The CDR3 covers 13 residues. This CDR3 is CASSLAPDEKLFF. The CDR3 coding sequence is TGTGCCAGCAGCTTAGCACCAGACGAAAAACTGTTTTTT.

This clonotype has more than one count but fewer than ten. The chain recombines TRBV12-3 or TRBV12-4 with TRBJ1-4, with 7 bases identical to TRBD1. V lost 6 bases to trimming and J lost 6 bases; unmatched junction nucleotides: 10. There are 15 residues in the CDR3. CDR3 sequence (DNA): TGTGCCAGCAGCGGGCCGGAACAGGGGTATGAAAAACTGTTTTTT. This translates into CASSGPEQGYEKLFF.

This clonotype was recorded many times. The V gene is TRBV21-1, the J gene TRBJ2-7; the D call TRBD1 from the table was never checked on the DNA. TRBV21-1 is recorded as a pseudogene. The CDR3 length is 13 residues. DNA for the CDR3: TGTGCCAACTACGGGACAGGGTGCCACGAGCAGTACTTC. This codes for CANYGTGCHEQYF.

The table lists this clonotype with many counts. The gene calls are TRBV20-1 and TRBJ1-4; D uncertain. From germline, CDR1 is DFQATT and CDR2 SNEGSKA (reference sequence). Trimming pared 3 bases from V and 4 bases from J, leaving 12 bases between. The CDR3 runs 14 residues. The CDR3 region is CSASRQPVNEKLFF. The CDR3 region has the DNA TGCAGTGCTAGCAGACAACCTGTTAATGAAAAACTGTTTTTT.

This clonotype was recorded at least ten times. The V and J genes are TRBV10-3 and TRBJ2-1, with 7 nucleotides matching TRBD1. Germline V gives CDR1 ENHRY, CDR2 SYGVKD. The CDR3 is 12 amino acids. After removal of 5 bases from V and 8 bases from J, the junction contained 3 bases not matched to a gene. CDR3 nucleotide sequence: TGTGCCATCAGTACAGGGGCCGATGAGCAGTTCTTC. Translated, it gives CAISTGADEQFF.

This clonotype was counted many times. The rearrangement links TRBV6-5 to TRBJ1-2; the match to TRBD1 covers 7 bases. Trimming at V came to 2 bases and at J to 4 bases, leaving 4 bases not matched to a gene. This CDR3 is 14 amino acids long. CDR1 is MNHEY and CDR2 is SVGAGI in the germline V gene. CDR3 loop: CASSYGRTGYGYTF. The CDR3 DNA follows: TGTGCCAGCAGTTACGGTCGGACAGGCTATGGCTACACCTTC.

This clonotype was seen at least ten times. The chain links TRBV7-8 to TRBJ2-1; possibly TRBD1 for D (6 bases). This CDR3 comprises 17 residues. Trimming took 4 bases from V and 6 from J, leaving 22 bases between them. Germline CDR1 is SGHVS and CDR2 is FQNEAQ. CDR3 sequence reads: CASSSPTRDNGFNEQFF. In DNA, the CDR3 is TGTGCCAGCAGCTCCCCCACCCGGGACAACGGATTCAATGAGCAGTTCTTC.

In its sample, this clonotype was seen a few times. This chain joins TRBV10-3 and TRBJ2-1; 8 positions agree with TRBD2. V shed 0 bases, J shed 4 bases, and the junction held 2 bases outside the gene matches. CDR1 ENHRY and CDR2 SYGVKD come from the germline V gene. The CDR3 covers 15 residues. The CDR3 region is CAISESGGGYNEQFF. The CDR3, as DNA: TGTGCCATCAGTGAGTCGGGCGGGGGGTACAATGAGCAGTTCTTC.

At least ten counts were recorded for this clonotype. CDR3 sequence reads: CASNGAGAGNTEAFF. DNA of the CDR3: TGTGCCAGCAATGGCGCAGGGGCAGGGAACACTGAAGCTTTCTTT. This chain connects TRBV6-1 to TRBJ1-1, with a possible D match to TRBD1 (6 bases). CDR1 and CDR2 from the germline V gene are MNHNS and SASEGT. V was cut by 7 bases and J by 1 base, with 16 bases left in between. The CDR3 length is 15 residues.

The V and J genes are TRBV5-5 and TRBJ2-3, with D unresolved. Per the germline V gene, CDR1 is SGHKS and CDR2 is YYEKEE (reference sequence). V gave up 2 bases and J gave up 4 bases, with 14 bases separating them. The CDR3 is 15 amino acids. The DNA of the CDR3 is TGTGCCAGCAGCTTTCGATCCTCCCGGGCAGATACGCAGTATTTT. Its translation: CASSFRSSRADTQYF.